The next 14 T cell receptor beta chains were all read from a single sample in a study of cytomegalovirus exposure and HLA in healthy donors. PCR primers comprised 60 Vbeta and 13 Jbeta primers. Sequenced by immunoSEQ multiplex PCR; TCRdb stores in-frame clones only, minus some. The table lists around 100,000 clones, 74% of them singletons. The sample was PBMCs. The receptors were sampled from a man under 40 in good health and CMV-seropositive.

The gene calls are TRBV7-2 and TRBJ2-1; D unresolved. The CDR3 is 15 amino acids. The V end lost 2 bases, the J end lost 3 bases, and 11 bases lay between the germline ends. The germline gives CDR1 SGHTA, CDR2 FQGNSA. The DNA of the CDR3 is TGTGCCAGCAGCTTAAGGTTCGGAGACTACAATGAGCAGTTCTTC. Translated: CASSLRFGDYNEQFF.

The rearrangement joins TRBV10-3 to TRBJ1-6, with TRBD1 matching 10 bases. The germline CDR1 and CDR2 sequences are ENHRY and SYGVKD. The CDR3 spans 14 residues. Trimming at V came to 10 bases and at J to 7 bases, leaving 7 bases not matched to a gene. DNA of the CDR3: TGTGCCACCGAGAGGGACAGGGGAAATTCACCCCTCCACTTT. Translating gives CATERDRGNSPLHF.

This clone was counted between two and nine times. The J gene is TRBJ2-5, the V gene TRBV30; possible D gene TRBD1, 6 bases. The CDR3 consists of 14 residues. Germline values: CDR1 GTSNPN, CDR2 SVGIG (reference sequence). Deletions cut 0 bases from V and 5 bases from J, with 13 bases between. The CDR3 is CAWSVHRVTETQYF. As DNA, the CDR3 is TGTGCCTGGAGTGTCCACAGGGTAACGGAGACCCAGTACTTC. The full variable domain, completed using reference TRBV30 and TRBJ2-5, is SQTIHQWPATLVQPVGSPLSLECTVEGTSNPNLYWYRQAAGRGLQLLFYSVGIGQISSEVPQNLSASRPQDRQFILSSKKLLLSDSGFYLCAWSVHRVTETQYFGPGTRLLVL.

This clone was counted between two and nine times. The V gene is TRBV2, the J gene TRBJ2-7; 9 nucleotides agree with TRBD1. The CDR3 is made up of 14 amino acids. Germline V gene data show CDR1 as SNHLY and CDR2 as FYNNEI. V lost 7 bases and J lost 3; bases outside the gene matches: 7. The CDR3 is CASTVEDRGYEQYF. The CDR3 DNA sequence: TGTGCCAGCACCGTCGAGGACAGGGGCTACGAGCAGTACTTC. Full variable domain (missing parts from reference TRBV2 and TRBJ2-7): EPEVTQTPSHQVTQMGQEVILRCVPISNHLYFYWYRQILGQKVEFLVSFYNNEISEKSEIFDDQFSVERPDGSNFTLKIRSTKLEDSAMYFCASTVEDRGYEQYFGPGTRLTVT.

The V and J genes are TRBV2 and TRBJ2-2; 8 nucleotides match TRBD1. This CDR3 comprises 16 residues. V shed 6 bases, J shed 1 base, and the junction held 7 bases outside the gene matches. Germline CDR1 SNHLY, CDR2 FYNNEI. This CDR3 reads CASSPRTGRNTGELFF. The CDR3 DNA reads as TGTGCCAGCAGCCCGCGGACAGGGAGGAACACCGGGGAGCTGTTTTTT.

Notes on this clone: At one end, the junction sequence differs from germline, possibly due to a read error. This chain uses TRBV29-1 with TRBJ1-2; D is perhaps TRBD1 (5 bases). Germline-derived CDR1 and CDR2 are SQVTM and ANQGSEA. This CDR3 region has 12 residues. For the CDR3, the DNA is TGCAGCGTTGAAGATTTCCGGGGGGACTACCCCTTC. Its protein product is CSVEDFRGDYPF. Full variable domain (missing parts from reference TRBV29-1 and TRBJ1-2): SAVISQKPSRDICQRGTSLTIQCQVDSQVTMMFWYRQQPGQSLTLIATANQGSEATYESGFVIDKFPISRPNLTFSTLTVSNMSPEDSSIYLCSVEDFRGDYPFGSGTRLTVV.

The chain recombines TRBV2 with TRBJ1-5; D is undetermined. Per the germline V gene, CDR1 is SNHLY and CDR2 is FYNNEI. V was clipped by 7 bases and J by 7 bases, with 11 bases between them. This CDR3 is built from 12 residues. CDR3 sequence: CASKREGQPQHF. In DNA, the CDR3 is TGTGCCAGCAAGAGGGAGGGACAGCCCCAGCATTTT.

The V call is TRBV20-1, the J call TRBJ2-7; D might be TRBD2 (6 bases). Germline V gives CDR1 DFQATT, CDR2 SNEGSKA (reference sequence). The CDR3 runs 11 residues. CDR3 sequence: CSGTQSYEQYF. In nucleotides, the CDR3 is TGCAGCGGGACTCAGTCCTACGAGCAGTACTTC.

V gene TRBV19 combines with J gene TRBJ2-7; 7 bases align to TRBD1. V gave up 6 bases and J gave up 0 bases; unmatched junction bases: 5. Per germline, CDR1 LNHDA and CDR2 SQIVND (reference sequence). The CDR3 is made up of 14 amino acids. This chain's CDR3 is CASRPGTVSYEQYF. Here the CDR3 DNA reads TGTGCCAGTAGGCCCGGGACAGTCTCCTACGAGCAGTACTTC.

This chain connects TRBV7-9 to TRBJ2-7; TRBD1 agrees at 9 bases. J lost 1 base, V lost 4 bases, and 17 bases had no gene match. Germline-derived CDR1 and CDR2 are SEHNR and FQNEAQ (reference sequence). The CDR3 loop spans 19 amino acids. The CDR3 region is CASSSPIEGTDRGSYEQYF. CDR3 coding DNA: TGTGCCAGCAGCTCTCCAATAGAGGGTACAGACAGGGGGTCCTACGAGCAGTACTTC.

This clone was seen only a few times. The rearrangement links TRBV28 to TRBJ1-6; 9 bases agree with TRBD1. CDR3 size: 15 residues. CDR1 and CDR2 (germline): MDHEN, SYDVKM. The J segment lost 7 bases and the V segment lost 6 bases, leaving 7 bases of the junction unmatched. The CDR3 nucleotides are TGTGCCAGCAGCAACAGGGGGCCCAGGAATTCACCCCTCCACTTT. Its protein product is CASSNRGPRNSPLHF. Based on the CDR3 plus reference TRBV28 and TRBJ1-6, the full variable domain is DVKVTQSSRYLVKRTGEKVFLECVQDMDHENMFWYRQDPGLGLRLIYFSYDVKMKEKGDIPEGYSVSREKKERFSLILESASTNQTSMYLCASSNRGPRNSPLHFGNGTRLTVT.

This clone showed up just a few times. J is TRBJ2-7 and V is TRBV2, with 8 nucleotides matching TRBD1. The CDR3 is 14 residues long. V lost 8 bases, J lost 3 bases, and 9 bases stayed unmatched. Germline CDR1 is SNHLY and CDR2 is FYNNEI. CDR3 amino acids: CASDTMGQVYEQYF. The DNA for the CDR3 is TGTGCCAGCGATACGATGGGACAGGTCTACGAGCAGTACTTC.

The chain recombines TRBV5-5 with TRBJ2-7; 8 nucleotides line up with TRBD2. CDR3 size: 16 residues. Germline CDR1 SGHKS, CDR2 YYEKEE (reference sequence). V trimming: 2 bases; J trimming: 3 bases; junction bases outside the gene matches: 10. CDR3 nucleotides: TGTGCCAGCAGCTTAACCCCTCTGGCGGGAGGCTACGAGCAGTACTTC. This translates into CASSLTPLAGGYEQYF. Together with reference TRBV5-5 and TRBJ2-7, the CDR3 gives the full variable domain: DAGVTQSPTHLIKTRGQQVTLRCSPISGHKSVSWYQQVLGQGPQFIFQYYEKEERGRGNFPDRFSARQFPNYSSELNVNALLLGDSALYLCASSLTPLAGGYEQYFGPGTRLTVT.

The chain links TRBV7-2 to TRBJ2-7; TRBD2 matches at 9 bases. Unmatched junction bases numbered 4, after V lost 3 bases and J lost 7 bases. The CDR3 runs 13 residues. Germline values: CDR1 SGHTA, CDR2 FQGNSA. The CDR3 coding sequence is TGTGCCAGCAGCTTGGCGGGGGGGCCTGAGCAGTACTTC. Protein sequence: CASSLAGGPEQYF. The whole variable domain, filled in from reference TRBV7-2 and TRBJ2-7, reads GAGVSQSPSNKVTEKGKDVELRCDPISGHTALYWYRQSLGQGLEFLIYFQGNSAPDKSGLPSDRFSAERTGGSVSTLTIQRTQQEDSAVYLCASSLAGGPEQYFGPGTRLTVT.